These T cell receptor beta chains were read from a single sample in a study of T cells in Graves' hyperthyroidism and ophthalmopathy. Each CDR3 protein is one row after TCRdb ran MiXCR on the multiplex PCR reads. The sample includes around 520,000 distinct CDR3 sequences, 13% to 15% of them seen just once. Input material: blood. Receptor source: a woman in her thirties or forties with Graves' hyperthyroidism. CDR3s include the opening cysteine and the closing phenylalanine or tryptophan. The D gene is left open where the match is weak. Size values are once, few and many counts, or a class for expanded clones, and some rows have none.

DNA | CDR3 | J | size | D | V
TGCGCCAGCAGCTTGGCATCCGACGGCGTTTTTGCTGAGCAGTTCTTC | CASSLASDGVFAEQFF | TRBJ2-1 | . | . | TRBV5-1
TGTGCCAGCAGTGAATATGGGGGGGGCTATGAAAAACTGTTTTTT | CASSEYGGGYEKLFF | TRBJ1-4 | few | . | TRBV25-1
TGCAGTGTTACACTAGGTTCCCGCGGGGAGAAACTGTTTTTT | CSVTLGSRGEKLFF | TRBJ1-4 | . | . | TRBV20-1
TGTGCCAGCAGTGAAAGGTGGGGGGGAAAGGTCACAGATACGCAGTATTTT | CASSERWGGKVTDTQYF | TRBJ2-3 | . | TRBD2 | TRBV28
TGTGCCAGCAGCTCCTCGGCTAGCGCGAACACCGGGGAGCTGTTTTTT | CASSSSASANTGELFF | TRBJ2-2 | few | . | TRBV11-3
TGTGCCAGCAGCCAAGATACACACGAGCGGGTACACAATGAGCAGTTCTTC | CASSQDTHERVHNEQFF | TRBJ2-1 | few | . | TRBV4-2
TGTGCCTGGAGCGAGCCCCCGGATTTAGCCAAAAACATTCAGTACTTC | CAWSEPPDLAKNIQYF | TRBJ2-4 | many | . | TRBV30
TGTGCCAGCAGCTTAGGGCTTGGGTCAACCGGGACTATTTCCTACGAGCAGTACTTC | CASSLGLGSTGTISYEQYF | TRBJ2-7 | many | TRBD2 | TRBV11-3
TGCGCCAGCAGCTTGGATGGGACTCAAGAGACCCAGTACTTC | CASSLDGTQETQYF | TRBJ2-5 | many | . | TRBV5-1
TGTGCCAGCAGTGAAGGGTTGGTGGAGACCCAGTACTTC | CASSEGLVETQYF | TRBJ2-5 | . | . | TRBV6-1
TGTGCCAGCAGCCCCGGGACAGGCGGGAATGAAAAACTGTTTTTT | CASSPGTGGNEKLFF | TRBJ1-4 | few | TRBD1 | TRBV7-9
TGCAGTGCTAGTAAGGACTTGAACACTGAAGCTTTCTTT | CSASKDLNTEAFF | TRBJ1-1 | . | . | TRBV20-1
TGTGCCAGCAGCCTGGGGGTATGGACCGGGGAGCTGTTTTTT | CASSLGVWTGELFF | TRBJ2-2 | . | . | TRBV7-9
TGTGCCAGCAGCTTAGCAGGGAAAAGCTACGAGCAGTACTTC | CASSLAGKSYEQYF | TRBJ2-7 | few | . | TRBV7-2
TGTGCCTGGAAAACGGGACTAGCGGGAGGCAATGAGCAGTTCTTC | CAWKTGLAGGNEQFF | TRBJ2-1 | many | TRBD2 | TRBV30
TGTGCCAGTAAGGGGGAATGGAAAGAGACCCAGTACTTC | CASKGEWKETQYF | TRBJ2-5 | . | . | TRBV19
TGCAGTGCCGAAGCGGGAGAGCTCCTAATCTCCAATGAGCAGTTCTTC | CSAEAGELLISNEQFF | TRBJ2-1 | many | TRBD2 | TRBV20-1
TGTGCCAGCAGCTTAGTATGGGGCGAGCAGTACTTC | CASSLVWGEQYF | TRBJ2-7 | many | . | TRBV7-9
TGTGCCAGCAGACAGGGGGGTTTAGAGACCCAGTACTTC | CASRQGGLETQYF | TRBJ2-5 | many | TRBD1 | TRBV28
TGCAGCGTCGCCCGGACAGGGGGCACTGAAGCTTTCTTT | CSVARTGGTEAFF | TRBJ1-1 | . | TRBD1 | TRBV29-1
TGTGCCAGCAGCGGCCGGGACAGGCATTACAATGAGCAGTTCTTC | CASSGRDRHYNEQFF | TRBJ2-1 | . | TRBD1 | TRBV9
TGTGCCAGCAGTGAATACGGGCGCAGGGTTGCTTTCTTT | CASSEYGRRVAFF | TRBJ1-1 | . | . | TRBV6-1
TGTGCCAGCTCACCGCGAAGGGAGGCCGAGCAGTACTTC | CASSPRREAEQYF | TRBJ2-7 | . | . | TRBV18
TGTGCCAGCAGTTTTTGGACAGGGGTAGAAAAACTGTTTTTT | CASSFWTGVEKLFF | TRBJ1-4 | . | TRBD1 | TRBV28
TGTGCCAGTAGTGCACAGGGATCCGAGCAGTACTTC | CASSAQGSEQYF | TRBJ2-7 | . | . | TRBV19
TGTGCCAGCAGTCCTAGCGGGAGGGCCGAGCAGTACTTC | CASSPSGRAEQYF | TRBJ2-7 | many | TRBD2 | TRBV27
TGTGCCTTCTCCGGGACAGGGGGAGGCTACACCTTC | CAFSGTGGGYTF | TRBJ1-2 | many | TRBD1 | TRBV30
TGCAGCGTTGAGGTAGCGGGAGCGCCGACGTACGAGCAGTACTTC | CSVEVAGAPTYEQYF | TRBJ2-7 | few | TRBD2 | TRBV29-1
TGTGCCACTGGACTAGCGGGCAACACAGATACGCAGTATTTT | CATGLAGNTDTQYF | TRBJ2-3 | . | TRBD2 | TRBV24-1
TGTGCCAGCGGACGGGCAAGCAACAATGAGCAGTTCTTC | CASGRASNNEQFF | TRBJ2-1 | few | . | TRBV6-1
TGTGCCAGCAGTGAAGCGGGTGAGCAGTTCTTC | CASSEAGEQFF | TRBJ2-1 | . | . | TRBV28
TGCAGTGTCTTGAGTACTGACGAGCAGTACTTC | CSVLSTDEQYF | TRBJ2-7 | . | . | TRBV20-1
TGTGCCAGCAGTTTTGGGTCTGCAACTAATGAAAAACTGTTTTTT | CASSFGSATNEKLFF | TRBJ1-4 | many | . | TRBV12-3/TRBV12-4
TGTGCCAGCAGCCGGGGAGGGGCGCGGGAGCAGTACTTC | CASSRGGAREQYF | TRBJ2-7 | few | TRBD2 | TRBV14
TGTGCCAGCAGCTTAGGGGGACTTAGGAACACTGAAGCTTTCTTT | CASSLGGLRNTEAFF | TRBJ1-1 | few | . | TRBV7-6
TGTGCCAGCAGGGGGACAGGGACTGGGAGCACAGATACGCAGTATTTT | CASRGTGTGSTDTQYF | TRBJ2-3 | many | TRBD1 | TRBV7-9
TGTGCCAGCACCAAGGACAGGGGGGATTACAATGAGCAGTTCTTC | CASTKDRGDYNEQFF | TRBJ2-1 | many | TRBD1 | TRBV2
TGTGCCAGCAGCCAAGATAGCGGGAGCTACAATGAGCAGTTCTTC | CASSQDSGSYNEQFF | TRBJ2-1 | many | TRBD2 | TRBV3-1
TGCAGTGCTAGTCAGGGACAGGGAAACACTGAAGCTTTCTTT | CSASQGQGNTEAFF | TRBJ1-1 | many | TRBD1 | TRBV20-1
TGTGCCAGTAGGGATCGAACAGGGGGCAGAGCTGAAGCTTTCTTT | CASRDRTGGRAEAFF | TRBJ1-1 | . | TRBD1 | TRBV19
TGTGCCAGCAGCTTGTTGTGGCAGACAGACATGAACACTGAAGCTTTCTTT | CASSLLWQTDMNTEAFF | TRBJ1-1 | many | . | TRBV5-8
TGTGCCAGCTCACCCCTCGACCAGGCTAATAACTATGGCTACACCTTC | CASSPLDQANNYGYTF | TRBJ1-2 | few | . | TRBV18
TGTGCCTGGAGTGGGGGCTACAATGAGCAGTTCTTC | CAWSGGYNEQFF | TRBJ2-1 | many | . | TRBV30
TGTGCCAGCAGCCTACAGGGCTCCGACGAGCAGTACTTC | CASSLQGSDEQYF | TRBJ2-7 | few | . | TRBV4-2